Below, one T cell receptor (beta chain) is given with its context. Assay: immunoSEQ multiplex PCR; the TCRdb copy retains only in-frame clones and omits some. The data show about 2.3 million clones, around 92% seen once. The data originate from a study of shared clonotypes between healthy human individuals. Trimming at V came to 6 bases and at J to 7 bases, leaving 11 bases not matched to a gene. The CDR3 is made up of 15 amino acids. From germline, CDR1 is MDHEN and CDR2 SYDVKM. This chain connects TRBV28 to TRBJ2-1, with 8 bases matching TRBD2. Material for sequencing was naive CD4+ T cells from PBMCs. Subset reported: CD45RA+ positively selected. The TCR comes from a young man in good health. Some clones in this sample may be carry-over from other donors' samples. The CDR3 bases are TGTGCCAGCAGGGCCGATAGCGGGGAAAGAAATGAGCAGTTCTTC. It yields the protein CASRADSGERNEQFF.